The clone carrying this T cell receptor beta chain was detected a few times. Its antigen is still unknown. The CDR3 runs 12 residues. Trimming cost V 3 bases and J 4 bases, with 7 bases left between them. This record comes from a study of blood T cells in healthy people across ages. General study findings and limits: The recorded TCR beta diversity per million T cells decreased in a roughly linear manner with age.

Sample-barcoded 5' priming and a J-beta primer mix drove a second PCR of 7 to 11 cycles. Each cDNA molecule received a tag from a template-switch adaptor that had 12 random nucleotides. TCRdb passed the 5' RACE reads through MiXCR, listing each CDR3 protein once. The table records 600,000 to 900,000 distinct CDR3 sequences, roughly 24% of them present only once. These data also featured in a second study, about T cells of mothers and their children.

The chain recombines TRBV12-3 or TRBV12-4 with TRBJ2-7; D is unresolved. The specimen was blood. The receptor was isolated from a boy aged 5-17 years in good health. The CDR3 nucleotides read TGTGCCAGCAGTTTTAGAGAATACGAGCAGTACTTC. It encodes CASSFREYEQYF.